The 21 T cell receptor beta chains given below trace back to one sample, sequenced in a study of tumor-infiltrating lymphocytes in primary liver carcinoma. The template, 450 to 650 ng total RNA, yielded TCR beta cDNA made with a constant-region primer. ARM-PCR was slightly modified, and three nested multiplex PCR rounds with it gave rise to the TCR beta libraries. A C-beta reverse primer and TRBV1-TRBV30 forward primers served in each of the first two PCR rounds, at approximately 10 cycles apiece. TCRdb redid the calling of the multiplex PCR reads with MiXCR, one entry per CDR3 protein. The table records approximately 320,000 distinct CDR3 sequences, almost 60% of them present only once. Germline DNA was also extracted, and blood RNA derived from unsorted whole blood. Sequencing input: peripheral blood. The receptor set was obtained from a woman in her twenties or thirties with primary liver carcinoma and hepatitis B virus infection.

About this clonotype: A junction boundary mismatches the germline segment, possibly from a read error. In DNA, the CDR3 is TGTGCCAACAGCTTCTCCCAGGGGGTATTCGATACGCATTATTTT. Its protein is CANSFSQGVFDTHYF. V and J are TRBV11-2 and TRBJ2-3, with 7 nucleotides matching TRBD1. CDR1 is SGHAT, CDR2 FQNNGV, per germline. The CDR3 is made up of 15 amino acids.

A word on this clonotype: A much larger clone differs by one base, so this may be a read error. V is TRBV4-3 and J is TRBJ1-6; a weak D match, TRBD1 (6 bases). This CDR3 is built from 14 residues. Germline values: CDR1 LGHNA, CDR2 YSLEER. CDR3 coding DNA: TGCGCCATCAGCCGAACAGGGAATAATTCACCCCTCCACTTT. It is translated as CAISRTGNNSPLHF.

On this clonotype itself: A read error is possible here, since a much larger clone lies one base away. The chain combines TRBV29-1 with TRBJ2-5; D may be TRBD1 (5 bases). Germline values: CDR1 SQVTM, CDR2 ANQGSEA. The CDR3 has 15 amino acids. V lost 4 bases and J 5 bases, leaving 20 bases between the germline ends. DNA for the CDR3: TGCAGCGTTGGAGATGATGGGGCGATCTGGGAGACCCAGTACTTC. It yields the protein CSVGDDGAIWETQYF.

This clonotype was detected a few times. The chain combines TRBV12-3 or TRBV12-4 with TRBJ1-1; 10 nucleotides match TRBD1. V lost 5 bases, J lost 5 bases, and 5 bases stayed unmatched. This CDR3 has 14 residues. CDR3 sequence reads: CASSQRQGATEAFF. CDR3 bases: TGTGCCAGCAGTCAACGACAGGGGGCTACTGAAGCTTTCTTT.

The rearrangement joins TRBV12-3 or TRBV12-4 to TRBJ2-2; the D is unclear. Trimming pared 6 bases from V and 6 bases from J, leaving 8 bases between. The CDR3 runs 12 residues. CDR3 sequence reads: CASRRVSGELFF. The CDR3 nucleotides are TGTGCCAGCAGGCGAGTTTCCGGGGAGCTGTTTTTT.

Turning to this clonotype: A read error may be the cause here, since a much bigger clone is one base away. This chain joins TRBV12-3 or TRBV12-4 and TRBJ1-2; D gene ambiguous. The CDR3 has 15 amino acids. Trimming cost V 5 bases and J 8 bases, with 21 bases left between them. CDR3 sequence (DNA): TGTGCCAGCAGTAACACCTCGCCGATCCGAGGGGGCTACACCTTC. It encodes CASSNTSPIRGGYTF.

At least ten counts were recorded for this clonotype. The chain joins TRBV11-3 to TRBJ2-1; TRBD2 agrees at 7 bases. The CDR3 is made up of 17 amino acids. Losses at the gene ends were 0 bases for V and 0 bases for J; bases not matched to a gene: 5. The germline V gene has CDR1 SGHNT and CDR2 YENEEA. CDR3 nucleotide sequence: TGTGCCAGCAGCTTAGACGTCGGCGGGAGCTCCTACAATGAGCAGTTCTTC. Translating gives CASSLDVGGSSYNEQFF. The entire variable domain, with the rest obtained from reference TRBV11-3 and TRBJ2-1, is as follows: EAGVVQSPRYKIIEKKQPVAFWCNPISGHNTLYWYLQNLGQGPELLIRYENEEAVDDSQLPKDRFSAERLKGVDSTLKIQPAELGDSAVYLCASSLDVGGSSYNEQFFGPGTRLTVL.

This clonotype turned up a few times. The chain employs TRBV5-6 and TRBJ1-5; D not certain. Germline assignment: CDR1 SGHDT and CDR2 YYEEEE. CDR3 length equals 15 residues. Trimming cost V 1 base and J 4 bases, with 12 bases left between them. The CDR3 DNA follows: TGTGCCAGCAGCTTGTCCAGTTATAGTAATCAGCCCCAGCATTTT. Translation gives CASSLSSYSNQPQHF.

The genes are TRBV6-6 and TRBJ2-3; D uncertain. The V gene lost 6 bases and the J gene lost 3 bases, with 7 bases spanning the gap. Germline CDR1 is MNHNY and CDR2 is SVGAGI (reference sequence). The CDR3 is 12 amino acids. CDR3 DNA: TGTGCCAGCAGCCTTCAAACAGATACGCAGTATTTT. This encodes CASSLQTDTQYF.

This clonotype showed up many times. CDR3 nucleotides: TGTGCCAGCAGCCAAGCCTACCGACACATTACAGATAACTATGGCTACACCTTC. Protein product: CASSQAYRHITDNYGYTF. This rearrangement joins TRBV6-2 or TRBV6-3 to TRBJ1-2; D unclear. The CDR3 is 18 residues long. V dropped 6 bases and J dropped 1 base, with 24 bases sitting between them. Germline V gives CDR1 MNHEY, CDR2 SVGEGT.

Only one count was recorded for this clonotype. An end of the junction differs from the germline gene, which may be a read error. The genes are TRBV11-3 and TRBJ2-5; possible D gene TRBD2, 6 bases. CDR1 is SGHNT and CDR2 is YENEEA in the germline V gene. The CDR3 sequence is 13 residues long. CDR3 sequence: CVSSAEGRDTQYF. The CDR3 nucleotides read TGTGTCAGCAGCGCCGAAGGGCGGGATACCCAGTACTTC. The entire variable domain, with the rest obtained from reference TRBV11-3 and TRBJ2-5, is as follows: EAGVVQSPRYKIIEKKQPVAFWCNPISGHNTLYWYLQNLGQGPELLIRYENEEAVDDSQLPKDRFSAERLKGVDSTLKIQPAELGDSAVYLCVSSAEGRDTQYFGPGTRLLVL.

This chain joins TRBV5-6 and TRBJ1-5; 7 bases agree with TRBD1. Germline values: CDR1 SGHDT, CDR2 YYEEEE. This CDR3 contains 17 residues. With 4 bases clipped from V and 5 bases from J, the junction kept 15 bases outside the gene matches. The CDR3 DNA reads TGTGCCAGCAGCGTTTTCGACTCGGACAGGTTTCATCAGCCCCAGCATTTT. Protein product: CASSVFDSDRFHQPQHF.

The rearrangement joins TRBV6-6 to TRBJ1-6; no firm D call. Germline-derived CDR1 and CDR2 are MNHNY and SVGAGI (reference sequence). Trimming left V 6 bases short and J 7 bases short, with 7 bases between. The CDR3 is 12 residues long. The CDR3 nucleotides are TGTGCCAGCAGCCCCCAAAATTCACCCCTCCACTTT. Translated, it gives CASSPQNSPLHF.

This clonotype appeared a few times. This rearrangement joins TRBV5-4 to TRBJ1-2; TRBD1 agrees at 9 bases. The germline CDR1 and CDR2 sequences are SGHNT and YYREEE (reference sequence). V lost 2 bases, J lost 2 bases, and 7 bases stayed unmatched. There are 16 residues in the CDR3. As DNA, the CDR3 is TGTGCCAGCAGCTTAGGGACAGGGACAGCCAACTATGGCTACACCTTC. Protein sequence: CASSLGTGTANYGYTF.

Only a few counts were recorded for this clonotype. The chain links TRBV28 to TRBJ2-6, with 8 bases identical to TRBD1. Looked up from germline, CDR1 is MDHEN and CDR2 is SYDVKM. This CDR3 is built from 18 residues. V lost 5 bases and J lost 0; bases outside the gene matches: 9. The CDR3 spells CASSPRTGKVSGANVLTF. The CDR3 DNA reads TGTGCCAGCAGTCCCCGGACAGGGAAGGTCTCTGGGGCCAACGTCCTGACTTTC.

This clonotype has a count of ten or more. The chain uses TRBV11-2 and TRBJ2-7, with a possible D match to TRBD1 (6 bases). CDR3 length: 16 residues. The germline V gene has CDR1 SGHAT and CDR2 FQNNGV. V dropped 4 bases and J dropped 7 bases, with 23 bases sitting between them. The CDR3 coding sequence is TGTGCCAGCAGCTACTTCCGAGACAGGTCGCTGGGAGAGCAGTACTTC. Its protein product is CASSYFRDRSLGEQYF.

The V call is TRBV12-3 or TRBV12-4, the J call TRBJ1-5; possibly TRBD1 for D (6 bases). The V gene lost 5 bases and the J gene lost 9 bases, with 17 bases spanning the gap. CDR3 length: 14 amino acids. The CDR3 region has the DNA TGTGCCAGCAGTACTACAGGGCGGCGTCGGCCCCAGCATTTT. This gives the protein CASSTTGRRRPQHF.

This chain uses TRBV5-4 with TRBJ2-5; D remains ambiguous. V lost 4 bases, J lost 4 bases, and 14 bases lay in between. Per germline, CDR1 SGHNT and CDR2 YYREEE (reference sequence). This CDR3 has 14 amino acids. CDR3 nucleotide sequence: TGTGCCAGCAGCCTTGGAGCAGCTAGAGAGACCCAGTACTTC. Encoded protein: CASSLGAARETQYF.

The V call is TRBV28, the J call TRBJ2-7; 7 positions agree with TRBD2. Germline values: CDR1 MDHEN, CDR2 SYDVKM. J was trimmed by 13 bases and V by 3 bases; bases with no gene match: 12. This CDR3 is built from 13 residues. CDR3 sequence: CASSFLVGGRVYF. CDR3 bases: TGTGCCAGCAGTTTCTTGGTGGGAGGGCGCGTATACTTC. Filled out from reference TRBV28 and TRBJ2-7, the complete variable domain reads DVKVTQSSRYLVKRTGEKVFLECVQDMDHENMFWYRQDPGLGLRLIYFSYDVKMKEKGDIPEGYSVSREKKERFSLILESASTNQTSMYLCASSFLVGGRVYFGPGTRLTVT.

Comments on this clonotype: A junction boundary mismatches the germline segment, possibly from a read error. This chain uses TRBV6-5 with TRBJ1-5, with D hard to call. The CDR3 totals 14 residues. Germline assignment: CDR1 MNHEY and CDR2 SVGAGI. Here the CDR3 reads CASSYSVWDQAQHF. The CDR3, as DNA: TGTGCCAGCAGTTACTCGGTGTGGGATCAGGCCCAGCATTTT.

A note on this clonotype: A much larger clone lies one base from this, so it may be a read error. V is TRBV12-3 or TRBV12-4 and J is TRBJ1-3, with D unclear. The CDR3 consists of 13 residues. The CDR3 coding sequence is TGTGCCAGCATTAGGAGCTCTGGAAACACCGTATATTTT. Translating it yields CASIRSSGNTVYF.